The sequence of this T cell receptor beta chain was determined in a study of OX40 agonist ivuxolimab in advanced cancers. Findings and caveats of the study: On average, CD8+ T cells showed a greater number of expanded clones than CD4+.

V gave up 0 bases and J gave up 10 bases, with 9 bases separating them. Germline CDR1 reads DFQATT; CDR2 reads SNEGSKA (reference sequence). CDR3 length equals 11 residues. Only in-frame clones appear in the TCRdb table, and some are missing; sequencing was by immunoSEQ multiplex PCR. The sample shows 90,000 or so clones, around nine tenths of them seen only once. On this clone itself: The antigen is not known.

This TCR derives from an adult with an advanced solid tumor such as melanoma, head and neck, liver or kidney cancer. This chain connects TRBV20-1 to TRBJ1-1; no reliable D call. The material was CD4+ or CD8+ T cells sorted from blood, obtained in a trial of the OX40 agonist ivuxolimab. The DNA for the CDR3 is TGCAGTGCTAGAGAAGGAGTTCGAGCTTTCTTT. Residues: CSAREGVRAFF.